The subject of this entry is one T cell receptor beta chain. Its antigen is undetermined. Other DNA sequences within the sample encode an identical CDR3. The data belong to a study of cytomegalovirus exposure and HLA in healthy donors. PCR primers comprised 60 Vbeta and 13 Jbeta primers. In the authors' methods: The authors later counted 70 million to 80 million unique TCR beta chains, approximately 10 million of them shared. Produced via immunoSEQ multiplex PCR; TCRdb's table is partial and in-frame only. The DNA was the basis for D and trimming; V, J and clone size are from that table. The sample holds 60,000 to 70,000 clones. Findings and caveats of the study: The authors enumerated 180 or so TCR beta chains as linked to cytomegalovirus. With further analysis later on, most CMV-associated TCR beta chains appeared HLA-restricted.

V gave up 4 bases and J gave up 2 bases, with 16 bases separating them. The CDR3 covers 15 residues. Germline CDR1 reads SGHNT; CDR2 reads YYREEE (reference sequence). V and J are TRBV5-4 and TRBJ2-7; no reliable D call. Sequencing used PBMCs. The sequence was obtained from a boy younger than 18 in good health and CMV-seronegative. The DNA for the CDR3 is TGTGCCAGCAGCCAAGAGGTACGGAGCGCCTACGAGCAGTACTTC. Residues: CASSQEVRSAYEQYF.